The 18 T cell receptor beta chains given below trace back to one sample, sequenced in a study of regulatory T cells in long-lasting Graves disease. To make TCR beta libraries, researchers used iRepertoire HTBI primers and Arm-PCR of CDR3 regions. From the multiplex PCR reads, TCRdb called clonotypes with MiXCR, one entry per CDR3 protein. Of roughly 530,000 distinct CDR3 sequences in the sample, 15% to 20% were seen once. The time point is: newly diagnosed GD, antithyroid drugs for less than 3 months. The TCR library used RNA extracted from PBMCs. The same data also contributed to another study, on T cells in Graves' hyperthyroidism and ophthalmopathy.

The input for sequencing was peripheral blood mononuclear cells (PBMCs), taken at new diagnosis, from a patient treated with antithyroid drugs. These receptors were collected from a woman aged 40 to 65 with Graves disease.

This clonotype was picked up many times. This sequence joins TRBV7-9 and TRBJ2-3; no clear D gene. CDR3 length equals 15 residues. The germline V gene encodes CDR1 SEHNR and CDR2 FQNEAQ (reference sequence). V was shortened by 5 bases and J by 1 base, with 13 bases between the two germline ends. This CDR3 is CASSPRPAGTDTQYF. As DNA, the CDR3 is TGTGCCAGCAGCCCCCGCCCGGCTGGCACAGATACGCAGTATTTT.

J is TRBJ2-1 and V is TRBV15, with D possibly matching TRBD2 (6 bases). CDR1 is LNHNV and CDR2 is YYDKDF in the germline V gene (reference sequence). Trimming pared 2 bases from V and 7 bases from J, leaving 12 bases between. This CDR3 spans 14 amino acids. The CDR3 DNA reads TGTGCCACCAGCAGATCCCGGGAGCTTAATGAGCAGTTCTTC. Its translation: CATSRSRELNEQFF.

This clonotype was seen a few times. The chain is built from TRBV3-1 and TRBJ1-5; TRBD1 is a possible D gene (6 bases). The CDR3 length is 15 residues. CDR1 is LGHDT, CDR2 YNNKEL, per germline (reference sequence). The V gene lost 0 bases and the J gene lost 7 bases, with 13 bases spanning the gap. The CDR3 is CASSQDNRAHQPQHF. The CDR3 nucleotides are TGTGCCAGCAGCCAAGACAACAGGGCCCACCAGCCCCAGCATTTT.

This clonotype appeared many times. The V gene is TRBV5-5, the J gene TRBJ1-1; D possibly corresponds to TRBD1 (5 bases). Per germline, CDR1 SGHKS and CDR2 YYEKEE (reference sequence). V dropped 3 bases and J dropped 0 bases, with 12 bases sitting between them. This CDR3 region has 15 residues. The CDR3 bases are TGTGCCAGCAGCTCAACAGGAGGGATGAACACTGAAGCTTTCTTT. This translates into CASSSTGGMNTEAFF. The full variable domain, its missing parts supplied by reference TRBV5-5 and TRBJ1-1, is DAGVTQSPTHLIKTRGQQVTLRCSPISGHKSVSWYQQVLGQGPQFIFQYYEKEERGRGNFPDRFSARQFPNYSSELNVNALLLGDSALYLCASSSTGGMNTEAFFGQGTRLTVV.

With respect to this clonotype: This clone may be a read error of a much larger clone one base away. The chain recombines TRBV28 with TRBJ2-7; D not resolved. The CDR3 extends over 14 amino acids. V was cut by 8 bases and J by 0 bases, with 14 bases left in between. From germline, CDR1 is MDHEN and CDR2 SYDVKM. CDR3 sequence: CASRPESFSYEQYF. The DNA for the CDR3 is TGTGCCAGCCGGCCAGAGTCATTCTCCTACGAGCAGTACTTC.

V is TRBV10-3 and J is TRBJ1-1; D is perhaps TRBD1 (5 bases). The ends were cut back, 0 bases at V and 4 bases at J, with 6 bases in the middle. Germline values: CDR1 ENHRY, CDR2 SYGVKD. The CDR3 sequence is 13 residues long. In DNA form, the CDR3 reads TGTGCCATCAGTGAGTCGAGGGGCACTGAAGCTTTCTTT. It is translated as CAISESRGTEAFF.

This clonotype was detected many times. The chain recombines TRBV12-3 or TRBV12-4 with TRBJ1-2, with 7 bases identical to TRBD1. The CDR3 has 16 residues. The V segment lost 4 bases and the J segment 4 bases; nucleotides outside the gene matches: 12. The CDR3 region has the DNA TGTGCCAGCAGTTCAAAAGCACAGGGGCTGGTCTATGGCTACACCTTC. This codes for CASSSKAQGLVYGYTF.

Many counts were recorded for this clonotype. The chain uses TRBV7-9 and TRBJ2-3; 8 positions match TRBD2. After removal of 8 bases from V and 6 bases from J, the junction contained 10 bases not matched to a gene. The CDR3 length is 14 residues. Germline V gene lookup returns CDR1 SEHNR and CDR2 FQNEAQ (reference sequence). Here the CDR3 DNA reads TGTGCCAGCTGCACCAGCGGGGGCCTCGATACGCAGTATTTT. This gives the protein CASCTSGGLDTQYF.

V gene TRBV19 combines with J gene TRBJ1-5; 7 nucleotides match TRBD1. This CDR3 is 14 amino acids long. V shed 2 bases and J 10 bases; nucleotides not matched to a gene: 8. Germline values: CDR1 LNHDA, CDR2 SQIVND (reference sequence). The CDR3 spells CASSIPGQIRPQHF. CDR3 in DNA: TGTGCCAGTAGTATACCGGGACAGATCCGTCCCCAGCATTTT. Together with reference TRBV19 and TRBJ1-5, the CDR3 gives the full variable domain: DGGITQSPKYLFRKEGQNVTLSCEQNLNHDAMYWYRQDPGQGLRLIYYSQIVNDFQKGDIAEGYSVSREKKESFPLTVTSAQKNPTAFYLCASSIPGQIRPQHFGDGTRLSIL.

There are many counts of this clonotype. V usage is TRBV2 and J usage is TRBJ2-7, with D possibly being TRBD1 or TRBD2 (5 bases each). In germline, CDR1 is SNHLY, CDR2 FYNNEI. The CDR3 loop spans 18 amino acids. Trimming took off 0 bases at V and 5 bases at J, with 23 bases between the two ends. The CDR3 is CASSEALRGSEPRDEQYF. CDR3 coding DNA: TGTGCCAGCAGTGAAGCGCTTCGGGGCAGCGAGCCACGGGACGAGCAGTACTTC.

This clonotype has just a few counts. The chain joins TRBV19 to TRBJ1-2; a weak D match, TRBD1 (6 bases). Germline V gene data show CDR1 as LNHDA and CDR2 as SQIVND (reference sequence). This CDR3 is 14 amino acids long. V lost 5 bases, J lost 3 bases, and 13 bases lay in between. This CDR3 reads CASSAGTFDYGYTF. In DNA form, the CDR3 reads TGTGCCAGTAGTGCAGGGACATTTGACTATGGCTACACCTTC.

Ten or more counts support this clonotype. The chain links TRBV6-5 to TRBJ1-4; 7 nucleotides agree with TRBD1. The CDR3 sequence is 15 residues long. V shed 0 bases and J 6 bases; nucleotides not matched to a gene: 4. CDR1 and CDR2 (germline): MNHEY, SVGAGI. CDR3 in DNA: TGTGCCAGCAGTTACTCGACAGGGCTGGATGAAAAACTGTTTTTT. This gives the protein CASSYSTGLDEKLFF.

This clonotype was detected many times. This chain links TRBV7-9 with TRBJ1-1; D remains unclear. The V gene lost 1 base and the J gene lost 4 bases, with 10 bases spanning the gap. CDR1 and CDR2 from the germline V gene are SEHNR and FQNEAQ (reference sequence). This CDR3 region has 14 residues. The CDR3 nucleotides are TGTGCCAGCAGCTTAGTACGGGCGAGCACTGAAGCTTTCTTT. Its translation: CASSLVRASTEAFF.

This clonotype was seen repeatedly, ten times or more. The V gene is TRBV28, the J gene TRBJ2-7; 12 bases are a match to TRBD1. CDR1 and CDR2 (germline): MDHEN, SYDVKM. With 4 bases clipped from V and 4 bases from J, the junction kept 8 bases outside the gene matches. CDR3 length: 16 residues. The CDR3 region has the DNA TGTGCCAGCAGTTCACCCGGGGACAGGGGGCTGTACGAGCAGTACTTC. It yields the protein CASSSPGDRGLYEQYF.

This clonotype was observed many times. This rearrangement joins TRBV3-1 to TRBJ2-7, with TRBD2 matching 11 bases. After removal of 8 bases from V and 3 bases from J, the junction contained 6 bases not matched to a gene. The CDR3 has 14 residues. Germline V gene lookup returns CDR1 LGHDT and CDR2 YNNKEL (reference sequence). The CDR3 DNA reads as TGTGCCAGCCGGCTTACTAGCGGGGGCTACGAGCAGTACTTC. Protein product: CASRLTSGGYEQYF.

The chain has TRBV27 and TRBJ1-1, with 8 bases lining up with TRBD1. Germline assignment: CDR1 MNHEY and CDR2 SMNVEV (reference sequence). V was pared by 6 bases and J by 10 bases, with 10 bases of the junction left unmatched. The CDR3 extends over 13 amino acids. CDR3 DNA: TGTGCCAGCAGCCCAAGGACAGGGTCGTTAGCTTTCTTT. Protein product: CASSPRTGSLAFF.

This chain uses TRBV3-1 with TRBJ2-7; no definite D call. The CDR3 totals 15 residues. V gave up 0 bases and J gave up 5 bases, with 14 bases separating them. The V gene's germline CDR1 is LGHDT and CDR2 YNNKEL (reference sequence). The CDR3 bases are TGTGCCAGCAGCCAAGATCTCTACCCCGTGGACGAGCAGTACTTC. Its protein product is CASSQDLYPVDEQYF.

CDR3 region: CASSLARGFSYEQYF. CDR3 bases: TGTGCCAGCAGCTTGGCCCGGGGGTTCTCCTACGAGCAGTACTTC. V and J are TRBV13 and TRBJ2-7, with D tentatively TRBD2 (6 bases). Trimming removed 3 bases from V and 0 bases from J, with 12 bases in between. The CDR3 runs 15 residues. Germline V gene data show CDR1 as PRHDT and CDR2 as FYEKMQ (reference sequence).